This T cell receptor beta chain was identified during a study of breast tumors, draining lymph nodes, adjacent tissues. Study-wide results and limits: That most tumor T cells come from lymph nodes remained unproven. Tumor TCR diversity was below lymph nodes but above nontumor tissue.

TCRdb reanalysed the multiplex PCR reads using MiXCR and keeps one entry per CDR3 protein. The data show 150,000 to 200,000 distinct CDR3 sequences, 33% seen once. To note about this clonotype: Antigen: not known. At one end the junction does not follow the germline gene, possibly because of a read error.

Samples came from axillary lymph nodes draining the breast cancer. The CDR3 extends over 15 amino acids. This receptor was identified in a female donor with breast cancer. Some clones in this sample may be carry-over from other donors' samples. The chain links TRBV12-3 or TRBV12-4 to TRBJ2-6; a weak D match, TRBD2 (6 bases). Sequencing was done on a sample of axillary lymph node tissue. In nucleotides, the CDR3 is TGTGCCAGCAGGTCGGGTCAAGGCGGGGCCTACGTCCTGACTTTC. Amino acids: CASRSGQGGAYVLTF.